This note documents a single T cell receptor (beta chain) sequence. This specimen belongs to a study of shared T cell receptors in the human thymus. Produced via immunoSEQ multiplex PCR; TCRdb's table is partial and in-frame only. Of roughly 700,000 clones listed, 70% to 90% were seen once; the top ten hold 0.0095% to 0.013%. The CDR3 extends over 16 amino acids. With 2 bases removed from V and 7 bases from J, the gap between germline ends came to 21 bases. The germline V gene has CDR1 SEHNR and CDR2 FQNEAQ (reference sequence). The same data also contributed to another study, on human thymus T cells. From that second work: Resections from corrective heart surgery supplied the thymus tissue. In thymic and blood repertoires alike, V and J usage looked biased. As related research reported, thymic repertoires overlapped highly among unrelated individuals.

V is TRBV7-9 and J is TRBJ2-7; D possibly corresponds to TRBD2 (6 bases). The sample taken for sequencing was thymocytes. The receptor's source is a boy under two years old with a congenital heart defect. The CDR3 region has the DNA TGTGCCAGCAGCTTATCGGGGGTGTTGGGATCGGAAGAGCAGTACTTC. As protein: CASSLSGVLGSEEQYF.